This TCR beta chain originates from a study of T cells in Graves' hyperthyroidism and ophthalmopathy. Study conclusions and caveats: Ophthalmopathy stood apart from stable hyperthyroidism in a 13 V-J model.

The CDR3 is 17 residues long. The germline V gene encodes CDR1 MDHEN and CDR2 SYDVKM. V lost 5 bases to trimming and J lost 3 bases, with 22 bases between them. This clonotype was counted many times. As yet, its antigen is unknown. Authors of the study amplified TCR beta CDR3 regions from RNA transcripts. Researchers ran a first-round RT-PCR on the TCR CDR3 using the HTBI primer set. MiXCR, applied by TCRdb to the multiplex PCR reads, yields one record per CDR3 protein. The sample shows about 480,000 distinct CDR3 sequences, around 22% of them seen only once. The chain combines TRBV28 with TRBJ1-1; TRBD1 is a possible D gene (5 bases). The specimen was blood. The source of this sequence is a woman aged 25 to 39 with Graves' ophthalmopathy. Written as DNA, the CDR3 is TGTGCCAGCAGTATCCCTACAGGAGCGGGTGGGTACACTGAAGCTTTCTTT. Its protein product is CASSIPTGAGGYTEAFF.